The rows below give T cell receptor beta chains drawn from one sample of a study of cytomegalovirus exposure and HLA in healthy donors. Clones were read by immunoSEQ multiplex PCR, and TCRdb kept only the in-frame ones, dropping some. The sample gives about 130,000 clones, around three quarters of which show up once; about 4.3% is in the top ten. Sequenced sample: PBMCs. The source is a male donor in good health and CMV-seropositive. CDR3s include the opening cysteine and the closing phenylalanine or tryptophan. The D gene is left open where the match is weak. Clone size is not always given. Where it is, it says once, few, many or a class for expanded clones.

clone_size | d_call | j_call | v_call | cdr3_aa | cdr3_nt
NA | TRBD2 | TRBJ2-6 | TRBV7-3 | CASSQIGLAGGGANGLTF | TGTGCCAGCAGCCAGATTGGACTAGCGGGAGGTGGGGCCAACGGCCTGACTTTC
few | NA | TRBJ1-1 | TRBV28 | CASSFGGSNTEAFF | TGTGCCAGCAGTTTCGGAGGGTCTAACACTGAAGCTTTCTTT
NA | NA | TRBJ1-4 | TRBV28 | CASSLTTGNEKLFF | TGTGCCAGCAGTTTAACCACGGGAAATGAAAAACTGTTTTTT
NA | NA | TRBJ1-3 | TRBV30 | CAWSVLSRGDTIYF | TGTGCCTGGAGTGTACTGTCTCGGGGGGACACCATATATTTT
NA | TRBD2 | TRBJ2-1 | TRBV7-2 | CASSFRLAGSSYNEQFF | TGTGCCAGCAGCTTCAGACTAGCGGGGAGCTCCTACAATGAGCAGTTCTTC
NA | TRBD2 | TRBJ2-7 | TRBV5-1 | CASSLGLAGSMNEQYF | TGCGCCAGCAGCTTGGGGCTAGCGGGAAGTATGAACGAGCAGTACTTC
NA | NA | TRBJ1-6 | TRBV19 | CASSRDNPPGQSSYNSPLHF | TGTGCCAGTAGTAGAGATAATCCTCCGGGACAAAGCTCCTATAATTCACCCCTCCACTTT
few | NA | TRBJ2-7 | TRBV5-4 | CFFKQKAAYEQYF | TGTTTTTTCAAGCAGAAGGCGGCATACGAGCAGTACTTC
few | TRBD1 | TRBJ1-4 | TRBV5-1 | CASSLDGQGNEKLFF | TGCGCCAGCAGCTTGGATGGACAGGGGAATGAAAAACTGTTTTTT
NA | TRBD1 | TRBJ2-1 | TRBV7-8 | CASSSAHRQGFNEQFF | TGTGCCAGCAGCTCCGCACATCGACAGGGGTTTAATGAGCAGTTCTTC
NA | NA | TRBJ2-2 | TRBV27 | CASSFTLRVGNTGELFF | TGTGCCAGCAGTTTCACGCTCAGGGTTGGGAACACCGGGGAGCTGTTTTTT
NA | NA | TRBJ2-3 | TRBV28 | CASSLAGTDTQYF | TGTGCCAGCAGTTTGGCTGGCACAGATACGCAGTATTTT
NA | TRBD2 | TRBJ2-3 | TRBV2 | CATGLAGVTDTQYF | TGTGCCACCGGACTAGCGGGAGTCACAGATACGCAGTATTTT
NA | TRBD1 | TRBJ1-1 | TRBV6-4 | CASRRTGSENTEAFF | TGTGCCAGCAGGCGGACAGGGTCGGAGAACACTGAAGCTTTCTTT
NA | TRBD2 | TRBJ2-1 | TRBV5-4 | CASSSGLAGVGSYNEQFF | TGTGCCAGCAGCTCTGGACTAGCGGGAGTCGGTTCCTACAATGAGCAGTTCTTC
NA | TRBD2 | TRBJ2-2 | TRBV6-1 | CASSDPTSATNTGELFF | TGTGCCAGCAGTGACCCCACTAGCGCGACGAACACCGGGGAGCTGTTTTTT
NA | NA | TRBJ2-7 | TRBV7-9 | CASSPIDEQYF | TGTGCCAGCAGCCCTATCGACGAGCAGTACTTC
NA | NA | TRBJ2-3 | TRBV28 | CASSRIGAADTQYF | TGTGCCAGCAGCCGGATAGGGGCCGCAGATACGCAGTATTTT
NA | TRBD2 | TRBJ2-2 | TRBV27 | CATRGLAGGSTGELFF | TGTGCCACCCGGGGGCTAGCGGGGGGTTCCACCGGGGAGCTGTTTTTT
NA | TRBD1 | TRBJ1-6 | TRBV11-2 | CASSSGPGTGFVNSPLHF | TGTGCCAGCAGTTCGGGTCCCGGGACAGGGTTTGTAAATTCACCCCTCCACTTT
NA | NA | TRBJ1-2 | TRBV28 | CASSRDNGSGYGYTF | TGTGCCAGCAGTCGGGACAACGGATCCGGTTATGGCTACACCTTC
NA | TRBD1 | TRBJ2-1 | TRBV11-2 | CASSPDRPAYNEQFF | TGTGCCAGCAGCCCGGACAGGCCCGCCTACAATGAGCAGTTCTTC
NA | TRBD1 | TRBJ2-2 | TRBV28 | CASRPRDRANTGELFF | TGTGCCAGCAGACCCCGGGACAGGGCGAACACCGGGGAGCTGTTTTTT
NA | TRBD2 | TRBJ2-1 | TRBV4-2 | CASSQGTASGVVYNEQFF | TGTGCCAGCAGCCAAGGTACCGCTAGCGGGGTAGTCTACAATGAGCAGTTCTTC
NA | TRBD2 | TRBJ2-1 | TRBV6-6 | CASSLGGFEQFF | TGTGCCAGCAGTTTGGGGGGGTTTGAGCAGTTCTTC
few | TRBD2 | TRBJ2-3 | TRBV27 | CASSLNRGGNTDTQYF | TGTGCCAGCAGTTTAAATCGGGGGGGGAACACAGATACGCAGTATTTT
NA | NA | TRBJ2-5 | TRBV6-1 | CASSSFSGRETQYF | TGTGCCAGCAGTTCGTTCAGCGGACGGGAGACCCAGTACTTC
NA | NA | TRBJ2-7 | TRBV27 | CASSPPARAYEQYF | TGTGCCAGCAGCCCCCCCGCCAGGGCCTACGAGCAGTACTTC
NA | TRBD2 | TRBJ2-7 | TRBV2 | CASSSGGIAYEQYF | TGTGCCAGCAGTAGCGGGGGAATCGCCTACGAGCAGTACTTC
NA | NA | TRBJ2-3 | TRBV27 | CASSLIGQNTDTQYF | TGTGCCAGCAGTTTGATCGGACAAAACACAGATACGCAGTATTTT
NA | TRBD2 | TRBJ2-7 | TRBV5-6 | CASSFGAGGSYEQYF | TGTGCCAGCAGCTTTGGAGCGGGGGGCTCCTACGAGCAGTACTTC
NA | TRBD2 | TRBJ2-5 | TRBV7-2 | CASSLGATSFETQYF | TGTGCCAGCAGCTTAGGAGCGACTAGCTTTGAGACCCAGTACTTC
once | TRBD2 | TRBJ2-2 | TRBV2 | CASSDLAGAAGELFF | TGTGCCAGCAGTGATCTAGCGGGAGCGGCCGGGGAGCTGTTTTTT
NA | NA | TRBJ2-3 | TRBV7-6 | CASSLVGGVNTDTQYF | TGTGCCAGCAGCTTAGTGGGGGGAGTGAACACAGATACGCAGTATTTT
NA | TRBD1 | TRBJ2-4 | TRBV5-1 | CASSPGQGMYIQYF | TGCGCCAGCAGTCCAGGACAGGGAATGTACATTCAGTACTTC
NA | TRBD1 | TRBJ1-6 | TRBV18 | CASSPTGGSSPLHF | TGTGCCAGCTCACCTACAGGGGGCAGTTCACCCCTCCACTTT
NA | TRBD2 | TRBJ2-5 | TRBV29-1 | CSVAASGTNTQYF | TGCAGCGTTGCGGCTAGCGGGACGAATACCCAGTACTTC
NA | TRBD1 | TRBJ1-5 | TRBV6-1 | CASRTGTGNQPQHF | TGTGCCAGCAGGACCGGGACAGGGAATCAGCCCCAGCATTTT
NA | NA | TRBJ1-4 | TRBV27 | CASSPGGGANEKLFF | TGTGCCAGCAGTCCCGGTGGGGGGGCTAATGAAAAACTGTTTTTT
NA | TRBD2 | TRBJ2-2 | TRBV6-4 | CASRLRAGDHGELFF | TGTGCCAGCAGACTTCGAGCGGGAGATCACGGGGAGCTGTTTTTT
NA | NA | TRBJ1-1 | TRBV9 | CASSANFRGSTEAFF | TGTGCCAGCAGCGCCAATTTCCGGGGGTCCACTGAAGCTTTCTTT
few | TRBD2 | TRBJ2-1 | TRBV6-4 | CASSDSGTSDEQFF | TGTGCCAGCAGTGACTCGGGGACTAGCGATGAGCAGTTCTTC
NA | TRBD1 | TRBJ2-5 | TRBV7-9 | CASSLARQGGQETQYF | TGTGCCAGCAGCTTAGCGCGACAGGGTGGCCAAGAGACCCAGTACTTC
NA | TRBD1 | TRBJ1-4 | TRBV6-5 | CASSPGTGYGKLFF | TGTGCCAGCAGTCCCGGGACAGGGTATGGAAAACTGTTTTTT